This T cell receptor beta chain was found in a study of blood T cell repertoires in COVID-19. Assay: immunoSEQ multiplex PCR; the TCRdb copy retains only in-frame clones and omits some. The sample has around 200,000 clones, roughly 85% seen once. A remark on this clone: At the DNA level, this CDR3 is encoded by other sequences in the same sample as well.

Trimming removed 5 bases from V and 2 bases from J, with 7 bases in between. The CDR3 covers 13 residues. Germline V CDR1 and CDR2: KGHDR, SFDVKD. The origin of this receptor is a man aged 35 to 55 who had recovered from COVID-19. The sequenced sample consisted of PBMCs or T cells enriched from blood (not recorded which). This sequence joins TRBV24-1 and TRBJ2-3; D might be TRBD2 (5 bases). The CDR3 DNA reads TGTGCCACCAGTGGAGGGTCCACAGATACGCAGTATTTT. This encodes CATSGGSTDTQYF.